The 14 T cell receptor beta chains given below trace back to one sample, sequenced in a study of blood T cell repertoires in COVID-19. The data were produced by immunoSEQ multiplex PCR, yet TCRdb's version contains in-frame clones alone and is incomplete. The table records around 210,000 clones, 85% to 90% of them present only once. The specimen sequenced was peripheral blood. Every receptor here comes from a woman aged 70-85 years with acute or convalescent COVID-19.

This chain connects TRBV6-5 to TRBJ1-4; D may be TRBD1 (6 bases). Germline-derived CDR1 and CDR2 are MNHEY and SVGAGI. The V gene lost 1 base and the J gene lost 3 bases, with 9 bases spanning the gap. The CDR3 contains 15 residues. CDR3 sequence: CASSYLGAPNEKLFF. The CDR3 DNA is TGTGCCAGCAGTTACTTGGGGGCCCCTAATGAAAAACTGTTTTTT.

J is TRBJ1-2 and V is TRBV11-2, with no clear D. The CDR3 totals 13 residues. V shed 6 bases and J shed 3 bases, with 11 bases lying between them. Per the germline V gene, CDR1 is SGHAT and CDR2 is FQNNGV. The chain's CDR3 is CASRGIEHYGYTF. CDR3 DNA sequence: TGTGCCAGCAGGGGCATTGAACACTATGGCTACACCTTC.

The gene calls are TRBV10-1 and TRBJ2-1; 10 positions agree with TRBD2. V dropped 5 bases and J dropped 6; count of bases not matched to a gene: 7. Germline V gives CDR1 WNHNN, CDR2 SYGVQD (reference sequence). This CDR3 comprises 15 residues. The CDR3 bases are TGCGCCAGCAGTTCGAGCGGGGGGGCCTCCAATGAGCAGTTCTTC. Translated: CASSSSGGASNEQFF.

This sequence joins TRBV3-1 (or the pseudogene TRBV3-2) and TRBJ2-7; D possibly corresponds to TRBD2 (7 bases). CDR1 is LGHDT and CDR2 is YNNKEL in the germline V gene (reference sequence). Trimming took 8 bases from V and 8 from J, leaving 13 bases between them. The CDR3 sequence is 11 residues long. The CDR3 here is CASWDGGQQYF. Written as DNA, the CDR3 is TGTGCCAGCTGGGACGGGGGGCAGCAGTACTTC.

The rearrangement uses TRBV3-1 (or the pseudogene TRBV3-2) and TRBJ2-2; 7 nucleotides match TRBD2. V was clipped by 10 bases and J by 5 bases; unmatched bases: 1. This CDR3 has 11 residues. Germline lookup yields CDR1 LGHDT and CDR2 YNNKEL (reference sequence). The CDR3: CATGGTGELFF. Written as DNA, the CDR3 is TGTGCCACCGGGGGGACCGGGGAGCTGTTTTTT.

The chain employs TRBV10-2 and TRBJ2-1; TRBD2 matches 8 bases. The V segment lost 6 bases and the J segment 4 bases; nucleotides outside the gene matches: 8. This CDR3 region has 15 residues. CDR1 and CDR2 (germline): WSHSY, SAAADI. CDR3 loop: CASRKTGGHYNEQFF. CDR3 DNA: TGCGCCAGCAGGAAGACGGGAGGGCATTACAATGAGCAGTTCTTC.

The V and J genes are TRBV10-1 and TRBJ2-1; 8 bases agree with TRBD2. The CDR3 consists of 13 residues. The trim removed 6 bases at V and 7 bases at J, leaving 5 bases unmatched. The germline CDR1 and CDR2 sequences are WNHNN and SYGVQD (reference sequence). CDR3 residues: CASSGGAKNEQFF. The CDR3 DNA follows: TGCGCCAGCAGCGGGGGGGCGAAGAATGAGCAGTTCTTC.

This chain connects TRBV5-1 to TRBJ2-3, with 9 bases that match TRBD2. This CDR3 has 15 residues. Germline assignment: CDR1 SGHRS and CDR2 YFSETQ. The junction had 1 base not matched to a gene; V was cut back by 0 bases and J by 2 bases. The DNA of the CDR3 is TGCGCCAGCAGCTTGGCTAGCGGGGACACAGATACGCAGTATTTT. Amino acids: CASSLASGDTDTQYF.

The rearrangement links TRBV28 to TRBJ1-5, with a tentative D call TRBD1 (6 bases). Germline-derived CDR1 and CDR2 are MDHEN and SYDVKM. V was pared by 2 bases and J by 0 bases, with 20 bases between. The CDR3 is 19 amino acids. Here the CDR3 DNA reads TGTGCCAGCAGTTTAAGACAGGCTTTTTATAAAGTTAGCAATCAGCCCCAGCATTTT. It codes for CASSLRQAFYKVSNQPQHF.

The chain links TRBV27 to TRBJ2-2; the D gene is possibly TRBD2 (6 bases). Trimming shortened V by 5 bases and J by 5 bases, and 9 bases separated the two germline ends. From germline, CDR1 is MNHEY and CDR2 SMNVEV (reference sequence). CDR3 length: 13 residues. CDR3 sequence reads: CASSPGLTGELFF. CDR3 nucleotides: TGTGCCAGCAGTCCGGGACTGACCGGGGAGCTGTTTTTT.

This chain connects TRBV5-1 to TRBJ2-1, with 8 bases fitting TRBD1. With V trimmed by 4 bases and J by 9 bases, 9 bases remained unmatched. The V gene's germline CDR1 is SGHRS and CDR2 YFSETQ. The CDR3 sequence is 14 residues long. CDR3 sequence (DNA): TGCGCCAGCAGCACCGACGGACAGGGCCCTGAGCAGTTCTTC. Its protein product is CASSTDGQGPEQFF.

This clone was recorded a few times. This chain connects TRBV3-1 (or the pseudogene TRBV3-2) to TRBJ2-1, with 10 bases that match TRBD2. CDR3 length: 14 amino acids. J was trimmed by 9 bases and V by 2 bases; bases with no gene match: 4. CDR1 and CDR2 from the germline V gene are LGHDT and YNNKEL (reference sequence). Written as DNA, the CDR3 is TGTGCCAGCAGCCAAAGGGGACTAGCGCCTGAGCAGTTCTTC. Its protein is CASSQRGLAPEQFF.

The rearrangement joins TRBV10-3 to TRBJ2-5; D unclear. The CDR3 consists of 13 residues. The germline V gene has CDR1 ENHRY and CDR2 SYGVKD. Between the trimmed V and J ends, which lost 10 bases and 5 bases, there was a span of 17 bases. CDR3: CATAILSVETQYF. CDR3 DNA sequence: TGTGCCACCGCGATTCTCTCTGTGGAGACCCAGTACTTC.

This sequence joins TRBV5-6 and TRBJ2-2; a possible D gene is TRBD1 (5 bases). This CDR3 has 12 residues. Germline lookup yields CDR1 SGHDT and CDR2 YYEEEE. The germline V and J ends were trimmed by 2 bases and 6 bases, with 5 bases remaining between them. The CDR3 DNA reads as TGTGCCAGCAGCTTCAGGGCCGGGGAGCTGTTTTTT. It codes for CASSFRAGELFF.